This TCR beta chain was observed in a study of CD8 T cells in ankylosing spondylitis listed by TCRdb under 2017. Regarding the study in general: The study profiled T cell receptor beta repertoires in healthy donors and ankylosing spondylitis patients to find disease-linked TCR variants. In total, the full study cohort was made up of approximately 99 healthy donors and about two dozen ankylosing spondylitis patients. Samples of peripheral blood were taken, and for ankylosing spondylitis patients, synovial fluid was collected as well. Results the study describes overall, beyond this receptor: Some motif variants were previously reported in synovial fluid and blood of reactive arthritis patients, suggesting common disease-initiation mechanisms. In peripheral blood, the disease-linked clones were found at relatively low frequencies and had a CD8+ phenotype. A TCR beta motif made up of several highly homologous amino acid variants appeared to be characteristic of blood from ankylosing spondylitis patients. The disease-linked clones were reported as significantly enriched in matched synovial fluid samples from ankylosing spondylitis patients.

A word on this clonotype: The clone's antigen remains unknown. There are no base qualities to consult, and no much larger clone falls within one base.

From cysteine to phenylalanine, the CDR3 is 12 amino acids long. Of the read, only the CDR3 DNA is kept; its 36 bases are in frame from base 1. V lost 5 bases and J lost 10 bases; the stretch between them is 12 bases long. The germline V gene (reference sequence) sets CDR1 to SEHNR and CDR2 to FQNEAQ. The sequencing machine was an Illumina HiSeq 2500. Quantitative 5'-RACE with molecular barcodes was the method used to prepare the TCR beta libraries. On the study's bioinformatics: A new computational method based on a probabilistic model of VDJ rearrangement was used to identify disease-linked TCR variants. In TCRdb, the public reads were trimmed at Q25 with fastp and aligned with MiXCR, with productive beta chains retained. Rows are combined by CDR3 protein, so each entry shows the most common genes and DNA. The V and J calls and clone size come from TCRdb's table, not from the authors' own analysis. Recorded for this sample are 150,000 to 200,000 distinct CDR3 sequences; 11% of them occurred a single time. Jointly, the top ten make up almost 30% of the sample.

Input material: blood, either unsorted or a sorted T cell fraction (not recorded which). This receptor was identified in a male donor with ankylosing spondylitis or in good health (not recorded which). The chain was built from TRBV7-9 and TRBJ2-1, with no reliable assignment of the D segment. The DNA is TGTGCCAGCAGCCCGGCGCTGGAGGAGCAGTTCTTC. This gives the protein CASSPALEEQFF.